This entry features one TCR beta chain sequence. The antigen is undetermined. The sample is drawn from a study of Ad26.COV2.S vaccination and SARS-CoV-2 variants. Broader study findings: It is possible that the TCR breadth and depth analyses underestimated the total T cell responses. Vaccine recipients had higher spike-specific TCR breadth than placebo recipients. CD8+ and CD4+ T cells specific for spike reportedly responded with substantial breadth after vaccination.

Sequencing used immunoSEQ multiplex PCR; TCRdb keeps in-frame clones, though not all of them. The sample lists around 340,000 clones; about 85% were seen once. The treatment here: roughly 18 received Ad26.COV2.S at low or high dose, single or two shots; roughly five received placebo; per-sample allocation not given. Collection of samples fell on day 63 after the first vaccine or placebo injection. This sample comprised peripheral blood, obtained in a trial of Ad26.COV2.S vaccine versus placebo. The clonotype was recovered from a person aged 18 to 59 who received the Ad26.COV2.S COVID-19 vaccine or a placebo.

The DNA of the CDR3 is TGTGCCAGCAGCTTAGGGGCCCCGGGCGGGGGCCGCTCCTACGAGCAGTACTTC. Protein sequence: CASSLGAPGGGRSYEQYF. V is TRBV11-2 and J is TRBJ2-7, with D tentatively TRBD2 (7 bases). Trimming pared 1 base from V and 0 bases from J, leaving 19 bases between. In germline, CDR1 is SGHAT, CDR2 FQNNGV. This CDR3 contains 18 residues.